This entry describes one T cell receptor beta chain. Its cognate antigen is unknown. The CDR3 consists of 14 residues. V was cut by 3 bases and J by 4 bases, with 12 bases left in between. Looked up from germline, CDR1 is MNHNS and CDR2 is SASEGT. This sample was included in a study of cytomegalovirus exposure and HLA in healthy donors. Overall study results and limits: When presence/absence was analysed, sequencing depth was taken to be roughly uniform across donors.

The PCR employed 60 Vbeta primers together with 13 Jbeta primers. Clones were read by immunoSEQ multiplex PCR, and TCRdb kept only the in-frame ones, dropping some. The sample consists of approximately 190,000 clones, approximately 78% of them appearing once. The sequencing input was PBMCs. The sequence came from a woman younger than 35 in good health and CMV-seronegative. V is TRBV6-1 and J is TRBJ1-2, with D uncertain. The CDR3 spells CASSDGQALYGYTF. The CDR3 region has the DNA TGTGCCAGCAGTGATGGCCAGGCGCTCTATGGCTACACCTTC.